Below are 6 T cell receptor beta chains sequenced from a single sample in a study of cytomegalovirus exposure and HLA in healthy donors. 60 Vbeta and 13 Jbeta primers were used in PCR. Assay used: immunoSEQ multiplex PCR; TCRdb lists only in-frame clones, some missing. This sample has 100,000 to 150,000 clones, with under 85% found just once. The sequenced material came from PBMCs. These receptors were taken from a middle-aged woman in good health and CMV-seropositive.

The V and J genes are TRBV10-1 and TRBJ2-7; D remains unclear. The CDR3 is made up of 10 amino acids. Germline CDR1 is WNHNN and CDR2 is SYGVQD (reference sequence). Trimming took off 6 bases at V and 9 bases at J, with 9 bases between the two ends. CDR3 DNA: TGCGCCAGCAGCCCCCGTATGCAGTACTTC. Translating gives CASSPRMQYF.

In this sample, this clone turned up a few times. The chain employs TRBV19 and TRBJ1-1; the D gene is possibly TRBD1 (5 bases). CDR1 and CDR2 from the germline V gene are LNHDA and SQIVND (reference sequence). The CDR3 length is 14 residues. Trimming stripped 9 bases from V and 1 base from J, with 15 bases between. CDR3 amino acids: CASHYRGTNTEAFF. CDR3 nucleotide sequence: TGTGCCAGCCATTATAGGGGTACGAACACTGAAGCTTTCTTT.

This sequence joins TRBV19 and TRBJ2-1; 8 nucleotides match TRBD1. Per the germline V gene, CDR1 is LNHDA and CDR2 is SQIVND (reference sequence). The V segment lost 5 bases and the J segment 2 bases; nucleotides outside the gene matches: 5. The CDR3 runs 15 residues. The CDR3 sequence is CASSADRDPYNEQFF. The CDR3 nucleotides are TGTGCCAGTAGTGCGGACAGGGACCCCTACAATGAGCAGTTCTTC.

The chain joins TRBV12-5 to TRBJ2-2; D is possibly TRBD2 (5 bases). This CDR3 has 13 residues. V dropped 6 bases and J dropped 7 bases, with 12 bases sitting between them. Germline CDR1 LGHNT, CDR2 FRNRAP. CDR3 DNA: TGTGCTAGTGGGCAGGAACTAGGCGGGGAGCTGTTTTTT. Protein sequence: CASGQELGGELFF. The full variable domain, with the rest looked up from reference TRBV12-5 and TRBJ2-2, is DARVTQTPRHKVTEMGQEVTMRCQPILGHNTVFWYRQTMMQGLELLAYFRNRAPLDDSGMPKDRFSAEMPDATLATLKIQPSEPRDSAVYFCASGQELGGELFFGEGSRLTVL.

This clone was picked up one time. The CDR3 DNA reads as TGTGCCAGCAGTCCCGACGGGGGGGTGTTAGATGGCTACACCTTC. Translating gives CASSPDGGVLDGYTF. This chain joins TRBV25-1 and TRBJ1-2; D perhaps matches TRBD1 (5 bases). This CDR3 is built from 15 residues. The ends were cut back, 5 bases at V and 6 bases at J, with 19 bases in the middle. The germline CDR1 and CDR2 sequences are MGHDK and SYGVNS.

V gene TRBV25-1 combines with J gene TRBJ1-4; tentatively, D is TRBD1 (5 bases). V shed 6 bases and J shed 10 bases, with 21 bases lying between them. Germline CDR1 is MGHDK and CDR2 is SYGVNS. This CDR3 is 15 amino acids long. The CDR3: CASSVGRDRSGKLFF. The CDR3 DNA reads TGTGCCAGCAGCGTTGGCAGGGATAGATCCGGAAAACTGTTTTTT.